The clone carrying this T cell receptor (beta chain) occurred once. The germline gives CDR1 SGHTA, CDR2 FQGTGA. The length of the CDR3 is 14 residues. V was clipped by 0 bases and J by 5 bases, with 7 bases between them. TCRdb's copy holds only in-frame clones and misses some; the assay was immunoSEQ multiplex PCR. The sample records fewer than 350,000 clones, approximately 86% being singletons. This entry belongs to a study of blood T cell repertoires in COVID-19. Whole-study context: There were acute and convalescent COVID-19 samples, and they came from the United States, Italy and Spain. The cDNA or gDNA used as material had been derived from T cells, B-cell-depleted T cells, or PBMCs.

Patients in Seattle were enrolled during active infection, then followed longitudinally. The sequence was obtained from a woman between 65 and 79 years old with COVID-19, enrolled during active disease. The rearrangement uses TRBV7-3 and TRBJ2-2; D is unresolved. The sequenced material came from peripheral blood. CDR3 coding DNA: TGTGCCAGCAGCTTAACGAGGTCTACCGGGGAGCTGTTTTTT. Amino acids: CASSLTRSTGELFF.